Following are 28 T cell receptor beta chains from one sample sequenced in a study of T cells in Graves' hyperthyroidism and ophthalmopathy. Amplified TCR beta CDR3 regions came from RNA transcripts. In the first-round RT-PCR of the TCR CDR3, the HTBI primer set was used. TCRdb itself ran the multiplex PCR reads through MiXCR, one entry per CDR3 protein. The top ten clones hold around 20% of a sample with roughly 500,000 distinct CDR3 sequences, about half of them seen once. Input material: peripheral blood or thyroid tissue (not recorded which). All receptors derive from an adult woman with Graves' disease, either hyperthyroidism or ophthalmopathy (not recorded which).

This rearrangement joins TRBV7-3 to TRBJ1-5, with 7 bases aligning to TRBD1. The CDR3 has 19 amino acids. Per germline, CDR1 SGHTA and CDR2 FQGTGA. V lost 3 bases, J lost 4 bases, and 18 bases stayed unmatched. CDR3: CASSFFRDSTMMVNQPQHF. CDR3 nucleotide sequence: TGTGCCAGCAGCTTCTTCCGGGACAGCACCATGATGGTAAATCAGCCCCAGCATTTT.

There are many counts of this clonotype. This chain joins TRBV6-5 and TRBJ1-2, with D perhaps matching TRBD1 (6 bases). Trimming removed 2 bases from V and 7 bases from J, with 11 bases in between. Germline assignment: CDR1 MNHEY and CDR2 SVGAGI. The CDR3 consists of 13 residues. This CDR3 is CASSYGGALGYTF. As DNA, the CDR3 is TGTGCCAGCAGTTACGGGGGGGCGCTTGGCTACACCTTC.

In its sample, this clonotype was seen once. V usage is TRBV2 and J usage is TRBJ2-7; TRBD2 matches 8 bases. Per germline, CDR1 SNHLY and CDR2 FYNNEI. The CDR3 spans 14 residues. V dropped 8 bases and J dropped 4; count of bases not matched to a gene: 10. In DNA, the CDR3 is TGTGCCAGCTTGACCGGGACTAGTGGGTACGAGCAGTACTTC. Protein sequence: CASLTGTSGYEQYF.

Concerning this clonotype itself: Germline is not matched at one junction end, which may reflect a read error. The J gene is TRBJ1-4, the V gene TRBV2, with D possibly TRBD1 on 5 matching bases. Per the germline V gene, CDR1 is SNHLY and CDR2 is FYNNEI. The CDR3 consists of 14 residues. CDR3 loop: CANSVGRGNEKLFF. The CDR3 region has the DNA TGTGCCAACAGTGTTGGGAGGGGAAATGAAAAACTGTTTTTT. Combining the CDR3 with reference TRBV2 and TRBJ1-4 gives the whole variable domain EPEVTQTPSHQVTQMGQEVILRCVPISNHLYFYWYRQILGQKVEFLVSFYNNEISEKSEIFDDQFSVERPDGSNFTLKIRSTKLEDSAMYFCANSVGRGNEKLFFGSGTQLSVL.

This clonotype was counted only a few times. This chain joins TRBV4-3 and TRBJ2-5; D is unclear. V lost 4 bases and J lost 7, with 13 bases in between. This CDR3 contains 13 residues. Germline V gene data show CDR1 as LGHNA and CDR2 as YSLEER. CDR3 region: CASSPTIVGTQYF. The DNA for the CDR3 is TGCGCCAGCAGCCCGACGATAGTGGGGACCCAGTACTTC.

This clonotype was seen more than once but under ten times. J is TRBJ1-3 and V is TRBV24-1, with D uncertain. V was pared by 3 bases and J by 0 bases, with 8 bases between. CDR3 length equals 15 residues. Germline CDR1 and CDR2: KGHDR and SFDVKD. This CDR3 reads CATSDARSSGNTIYF. The DNA of the CDR3 is TGTGCCACCAGTGATGCCCGGAGCTCTGGAAACACCATATATTTT.

This clonotype came up many times. The CDR3 spells CASSRTGDATNEKLFF. CDR3 DNA: TGTGCCAGCAGCCGTACAGGGGACGCAACTAATGAAAAACTGTTTTTT. The chain employs TRBV5-6 and TRBJ1-4; 7 bases are shared with TRBD1. The CDR3 covers 16 residues. With 4 bases clipped from V and 0 bases from J, the junction kept 6 bases outside the gene matches. In germline, CDR1 is SGHDT, CDR2 YYEEEE.

This sequence joins TRBV2 and TRBJ2-2; D may be TRBD2 (6 bases). Germline CDR1 and CDR2: SNHLY and FYNNEI. The V and J ends lost 9 bases and 8 bases respectively, with 16 bases between them. The length of the CDR3 is 13 residues. CDR3 nucleotides: TGTGCCAGAGGTATAGCGGCCCATGGGGAGCTGTTTTTT. Its translation: CARGIAAHGELFF.

The table lists this clonotype with many counts. V usage is TRBV20-1 and J usage is TRBJ1-4; possible D gene TRBD1, 6 bases. CDR1 is DFQATT, CDR2 SNEGSKA, per germline (reference sequence). Trimming removed 3 bases at V and 3 bases at J, with 8 bases between. This CDR3 contains 13 residues. CDR3 coding DNA: TGCAGTGCTAGCAAGGGGGCTAATGAAAAACTGTTTTTT. Translating gives CSASKGANEKLFF.

The chain carries TRBV6-1 and TRBJ2-5, with 7 positions matching TRBD1. CDR1 is MNHNS and CDR2 is SASEGT in the germline V gene. The V segment lost 0 bases and the J segment 5 bases; nucleotides outside the gene matches: 6. CDR3 size: 15 residues. CDR3 bases: TGTGCCAGCAGTGAAGCCCCAGGGGGTATGGAGACCCAGTACTTC. Residues: CASSEAPGGMETQYF.

The rearrangement joins TRBV11-2 to TRBJ1-2; 8 positions agree with TRBD1. The ends lost 5 bases at V and 6 bases at J; junction bases unmatched: 5. CDR1 and CDR2 from the germline V gene are SGHAT and FQNNGV. The CDR3 runs 13 residues. For the CDR3, the DNA is TGTGCCAGCAGCCTGGACAGGGAGAATGGCTACACCTTC. It yields the protein CASSLDRENGYTF.

The gene calls are TRBV19 and TRBJ2-5; 12 bases map to TRBD2. The CDR3 runs 17 residues. Germline-derived CDR1 and CDR2 are LNHDA and SQIVND (reference sequence). Trimming cost V 3 bases and J 5 bases; bases outside gene matches: 10. The CDR3 sequence: CASSMGASGRARETQYF. For the CDR3, the DNA is TGTGCCAGTAGTATGGGGGCTAGCGGGAGGGCCCGGGAGACCCAGTACTTC.

This clonotype was picked up a small number of times. V is TRBV29-1 and J is TRBJ1-4, with D perhaps TRBD1 (6 bases). This CDR3 is built from 13 residues. With 5 bases removed from V and 7 bases from J, the gap between germline ends came to 14 bases. CDR1 and CDR2 (germline): SQVTM, ANQGSEA. In DNA, the CDR3 is TGCAGCGTTCCTAGGACAGTCGGTGAAAAACTGTTTTTT. This codes for CSVPRTVGEKLFF.

As to this clonotype: One base away lies a much larger clone, so this may be a sequencing read error. Given the absence of the conserved phenylalanine or tryptophan at the CDR3 end, a read error is likely. V is TRBV6-5 and J is TRBJ2-5; 10 positions match TRBD2. Trimming cost V 0 bases and J 4 bases; bases outside gene matches: 8. This CDR3 region has 17 residues. The V gene's germline CDR1 is MNHEY and CDR2 SVGAGI. The CDR3 here is CASSYSILAGSRETQYS. CDR3 sequence (DNA): TGTGCCAGCAGTTACTCGATACTAGCGGGATCGCGAGAGACCCAGTACTCC.

Ten or more counts support this clonotype. V usage is TRBV11-2 and J usage is TRBJ2-3, with unresolved D. The CDR3 is made up of 12 amino acids. Trimming took 6 bases from V and 5 from J, leaving 9 bases between them. Germline assignment: CDR1 SGHAT and CDR2 FQNNGV. The CDR3: CASSLAGDTQYF. CDR3 nucleotides: TGTGCCAGCAGTCTGGCAGGAGATACGCAGTATTTT.

This clonotype was recorded many times. The rearrangement uses TRBV4-1 and TRBJ1-6; the D gene is possibly TRBD1 (5 bases). V was trimmed by 1 base and J by 11 bases, leaving 21 bases between them. The germline gives CDR1 MGHRA, CDR2 YSYEKL. This CDR3 has 17 residues. CDR3 protein: CASSQGDGAGAPAPLHF. For the CDR3, the DNA is TGCGCCAGCAGCCAAGGGGACGGGGCCGGGGCTCCGGCACCCCTCCACTTT.

The rearrangement uses TRBV2 and TRBJ2-7; 16 bases fit TRBD2. V lost 7 bases to trimming and J lost 2 bases; unmatched junction nucleotides: 8. The CDR3 is made up of 17 amino acids. CDR1 SNHLY and CDR2 FYNNEI come from the germline V gene. CDR3 region: CASIAGTSGRAAYEQYF. The CDR3 DNA is TGTGCCAGCATCGCCGGGACTAGCGGGAGGGCCGCCTACGAGCAGTACTTC.

Comments on this clonotype: The junction shows a germline mismatch at one end, possibly a read error. The chain recombines TRBV15 with TRBJ1-2, with D unclear. CDR3 length: 16 amino acids. CDR1 is LNHNV and CDR2 is YYDKDF in the germline V gene (reference sequence). For the CDR3, the DNA is TGTGTCACCAGCAGTTCAACTGACTCGGCGGTCCATGGCTACACCTTC. Its translation: CVTSSSTDSAVHGYTF.

This rearrangement joins TRBV9 to TRBJ1-1; D gene ambiguous. Germline CDR1 is SGDLS and CDR2 is YYNGEE. Trimming cost V 5 bases and J 7 bases, with 12 bases left between them. The CDR3 has 12 residues. CDR3 nucleotides: TGTGCCAGCAGTGATTCGGGAGGTGAAGCTTTCTTT. Protein product: CASSDSGGEAFF.

This clonotype has a single count. The conserved closing phenylalanine or tryptophan is absent in this CDR3, likely reflecting a read error. CDR3 nucleotides: TGCAGTGCTAGAAGGGTTGAGGAGAACACTGAAGCTTTCTCT. As protein: CSARRVEENTEAFS. The chain links TRBV20-1 to TRBJ1-1; no reliable D call. This CDR3 comprises 14 residues. Germline CDR1 reads DFQATT; CDR2 reads SNEGSKA (reference sequence). V dropped 2 bases and J dropped 1 base, with 11 bases sitting between them.

This clonotype turned up a few times. V and J are TRBV15 and TRBJ2-7; D not certain. CDR1 is LNHNV, CDR2 YYDKDF, per germline (reference sequence). V lost 0 bases, J lost 6 bases, and 6 bases lay in between. The CDR3 is made up of 12 amino acids. The DNA of the CDR3 is TGTGCCACCAGCAGAGAGGGGTCCGAGCAGTACTTC. This codes for CATSREGSEQYF.

Turning to this clonotype: The junction does not match germline at one end; this may be a read error. The chain joins TRBV19 to TRBJ1-2; tentatively, D is TRBD1 (5 bases). This CDR3 has 11 residues. Germline CDR1 is LNHDA and CDR2 is SQIVND (reference sequence). The CDR3 region is CASLDTVTLFF. Here the CDR3 DNA reads TGTGCCAGTTTGGACACTGTAACCCTCTTCTTC.

This clonotype was seen at least ten times. V usage is TRBV5-1 and J usage is TRBJ1-1; no clear D. CDR1 is SGHRS, CDR2 YFSETQ, per germline. CDR3 length: 15 amino acids. Between the trimmed V and J ends, which lost 0 bases and 5 bases, there was a span of 14 bases. CDR3 sequence: CASSLGTDYGTEAFF. The CDR3 DNA is TGCGCCAGCAGCTTGGGAACGGACTATGGGACTGAAGCTTTCTTT.

This clonotype was counted many times. V gene TRBV7-9 combines with J gene TRBJ1-1; TRBD1 might be the D (5 bases). Looked up from germline, CDR1 is SEHNR and CDR2 is FQNEAQ (reference sequence). V lost 2 bases and J lost 2, with 21 bases in between. CDR3 size: 18 residues. The CDR3 DNA follows: TGTGCCAGCAGCTTATACCGAATTCGGGACGGAAGTAACACTGAAGCTTTCTTT. Its protein product is CASSLYRIRDGSNTEAFF.

Worth noting for this clonotype: At one of its ends the junction is not consistent with the germline gene, which may arise from a read error. The V gene is TRBV29-1, the J gene TRBJ1-1, with D perhaps TRBD1 (6 bases). CDR1 and CDR2 from the germline V gene are SQVTM and ANQGSEA. CDR3 length: 8 amino acids. The CDR3 bases are TGCAGCGTTGAAGAAGGGGGCTTT. Amino acid sequence: CSVEEGGF.

This clonotype was observed many times. The genes are TRBV15 and TRBJ2-6; TRBD1 aligns across 8 bases. The CDR3 sequence is 18 residues long. V was clipped by 4 bases and J by 0 bases; unmatched bases: 8. Per germline, CDR1 LNHNV and CDR2 YYDKDF (reference sequence). The CDR3 is CATSTPGTGVSGANVLTF. The CDR3 nucleotides are TGTGCCACCAGCACCCCCGGGACAGGTGTCTCTGGGGCCAACGTCCTGACTTTC.

V is TRBV7-8 and J is TRBJ2-5; D is perhaps TRBD1 (6 bases). Germline-derived CDR1 and CDR2 are SGHVS and FQNEAQ. The CDR3 runs 13 residues. The germline V and J ends were trimmed by 5 bases and 5 bases, with 12 bases remaining between them. The CDR3 bases are TGTGCCAGCAGCGGGTACAGGGAGGAGACCCAGTACTTC. Its translation is CASSGYREETQYF.

V is TRBV6-5 and J is TRBJ1-1; no definite D call. This CDR3 spans 12 amino acids. The V end lost 10 bases, the J end lost 0 bases, and 9 bases lay between the germline ends. Germline V CDR1 and CDR2: MNHEY, SVGAGI. The CDR3 region is CATLGMNTEAFF. The CDR3 DNA follows: TGTGCCACCCTCGGTATGAACACTGAAGCTTTCTTT.